This T cell receptor beta chain was sequenced during a study of response to subunit inactivated influenza vaccine. TCRdb called the RT-PCR reads again in MiXCR, with one record for every CDR3 protein. The sample comprises about 570,000 distinct CDR3 sequences, 10% to 12% of which are singletons, and 9.5% to 11% rests with the top ten. In its sample, this clonotype was seen a few times. V was trimmed by 5 bases and J by 7 bases, leaving 17 bases between them. The CDR3 covers 15 residues. A further study also used this sample, focusing on T cells expressing NK-cell markers. That source notes: TCR beta libraries carry UMIs added by 5'RACE template switching. CD3+CD56+NKG2C+, CD3+CD56+NKG2C- and CD3+CD56-NKG2C+ T cells, once sorted, supplied the TCR beta repertoires. For 5 to 7 donors, the dominant NKG2C+ clonotypes made up roughly 1.0-7.0% of their CD8+ T cells. Similarly, these clonotypes led the CD3+CD56-NKG2C+ fraction as well in a few donors. The HCMV specificity of the expanded NKG2C+ T cell clones stayed unresolved.

The clonotype comes from a man aged 45 to 65 who received an inactivated influenza vaccine. J is TRBJ2-2 and V is TRBV12-3 or TRBV12-4; the D call may be TRBD1 or TRBD2 (5 bases each). Sequencing used PBMCs from blood, obtained on the day of vaccination. The CDR3 DNA is TGTGCCAGCAGTGCGAAGGGACCCGGCGACGGGGAGCTGTTTTTT. It yields the protein CASSAKGPGDGELFF.